This T cell receptor (beta chain) was captured in a study of blood T cell repertoires in COVID-19. Authors' data handling: By means of reference gene primer amplification, nucleated cell counts were estimated. TCRdb's copy holds only in-frame clones and misses some; the assay was immunoSEQ multiplex PCR. Clone size and the V and J calls come from that table; the DNA yielded D and trimming. The table records tens of thousands of clones, about 88% of them present only once. The CDR3 consists of 13 residues. J was trimmed by 7 bases and V by 5 bases; bases with no gene match: 5. Germline CDR1 and CDR2: SEHNR and FQNEAQ (reference sequence).

The source material was peripheral blood. The chain links TRBV7-9 to TRBJ1-2; TRBD1 matches 9 bases. The source of this sequence is a human donor in a cohort sampled during active COVID-19. CDR3 nucleotides: TGTGCCAGCAGCCTGGCGGACAGGGGTGGCTACACCTTC. Amino acid sequence: CASSLADRGGYTF.